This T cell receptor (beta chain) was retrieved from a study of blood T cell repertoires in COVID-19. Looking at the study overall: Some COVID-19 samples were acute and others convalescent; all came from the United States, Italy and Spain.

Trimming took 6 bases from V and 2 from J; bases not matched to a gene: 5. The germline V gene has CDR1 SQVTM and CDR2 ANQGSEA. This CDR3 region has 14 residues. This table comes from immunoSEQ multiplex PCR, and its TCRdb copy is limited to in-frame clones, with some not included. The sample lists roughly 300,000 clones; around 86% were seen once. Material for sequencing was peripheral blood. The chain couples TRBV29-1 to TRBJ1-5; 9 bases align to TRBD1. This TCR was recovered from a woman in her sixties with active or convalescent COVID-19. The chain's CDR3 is CSVRGQGGNQPQHF. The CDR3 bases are TGCAGCGTCCGGGGACAGGGCGGCAATCAGCCCCAGCATTTT.